This passage covers 6 T cell receptor beta chains from one sample sequenced in a study of CD4 T cells in relation to SARS-CoV-2 and coronaviruses. The protocol was immunoSEQ multiplex PCR, while the TCRdb copy is restricted to in-frame clones and leaves out a portion. The table records more than 20,000 clones, 60% to 85% of them present only once. Before the COVID-19 pandemic, during about 2011-2019, CD4+ T cells were taken from unexposed donors. After ten to eleven days of culture, CD4+ T cells were isolated. Their cognate antigens are unknown. Sequencing was carried out using CD4+ T cells from PBMCs, cultured in vitro. Receptors were obtained from a human donor in good health.

The V call is TRBV6-5, the J call TRBJ2-5, with a weak D call TRBD1 (6 bases). V dropped 6 bases and J dropped 3 bases, with 17 bases sitting between them. This CDR3 contains 15 residues. From germline, CDR1 is MNHEY and CDR2 SVGAGI. CDR3 nucleotide sequence: TGTGCCAGCAGAAGGGGTGGCAGGGGTAAAGAGACCCAGTACTTC. Translation: CASRRGGRGKETQYF.

The chain carries TRBV6-5 and TRBJ1-1; D not resolved. The CDR3 runs to 12 residues. Germline V gives CDR1 MNHEY, CDR2 SVGAGI. The V gene lost 7 bases and the J gene lost 1 base, with 7 bases spanning the gap. The CDR3 region is CASTPANTEAFF. CDR3 DNA sequence: TGTGCCAGCACCCCGGCGAACACTGAAGCTTTCTTT.

The chain links TRBV20-1 to TRBJ2-1, with unresolved D. Trimming removed 6 bases from V and 8 bases from J, with 5 bases in between. Germline assignment: CDR1 DFQATT and CDR2 SNEGSKA (reference sequence). This CDR3 is 9 amino acids long. The CDR3 DNA is TGCAGTGCAAGCGATGAGCAGTTCTTC. Translating gives CSASDEQFF.

The V and J genes are TRBV7-9 and TRBJ2-1; 9 positions match TRBD1. The CDR3 length is 16 residues. Germline V lookup: CDR1 SEHNR, CDR2 FQNEAQ (reference sequence). V shed 3 bases, J shed 2 bases, and the junction held 5 bases outside the gene matches. CDR3 nucleotide sequence: TGTGCCAGCAGCTTGGCCGGGACAGGGCCCTACAATGAGCAGTTCTTC. As protein: CASSLAGTGPYNEQFF.

The chain has TRBV11-2 and TRBJ1-4; 7 nucleotides agree with TRBD1. The germline V gene encodes CDR1 SGHAT and CDR2 FQNNGV. CDR3 length: 12 residues. The V and J ends lost 1 base and 10 bases, in that order; junction bases with no gene match: 0. CDR3 sequence reads: CASSLGQGKLFF. The CDR3 DNA reads as TGTGCCAGCAGCTTAGGACAGGGAAAACTGTTTTTT.

As to this clone: This CDR3 is also generated by other DNA sequences in the sample. The V call is TRBV24-1, the J call TRBJ1-5, with D perhaps matching TRBD1 (5 bases). There are 13 residues in the CDR3. Germline V gene data show CDR1 as KGHDR and CDR2 as SFDVKD. V lost 7 bases and J 4 bases, leaving 10 bases between the germline ends. CDR3 sequence: CATSGWGNQPQHF. The CDR3 DNA follows: TGTGCCACCAGCGGATGGGGGAATCAGCCCCAGCATTTT.